The entry that follows covers one TCR beta chain sequence. This sample stems from a study of cytomegalovirus exposure and HLA in healthy donors. PCR involved 60 Vbeta and 13 Jbeta primers. TCRdb's copy holds only in-frame clones and misses some; the assay was immunoSEQ multiplex PCR. The table has tens of thousands of clones, 75% to 80% seen once. Germline lookup yields CDR1 SNHLY and CDR2 FYNNEI. The V segment lost 7 bases and the J segment 2 bases; nucleotides outside the gene matches: 9. This CDR3 is built from 17 residues. The chain links TRBV2 to TRBJ2-3; TRBD2 aligns across 13 bases. The material sequenced was PBMCs. The TCR sequence derives from a woman between 35 and 50 years old in good health and CMV-seronegative. The chain's CDR3 is CASTGLAGLGHTDTQYF. The CDR3 DNA follows: TGTGCCAGCACGGGACTAGCGGGGTTGGGGCACACAGATACGCAGTATTTT.